Listed here are 17 T cell receptor beta chains from one sample, sequenced in a study of blood T cells in healthy people across ages. Sample-barcoded 5' priming and a J-beta primer mix drove a second PCR of about 7 to 12 cycles. TCRdb reanalysed the 5' RACE reads using MiXCR and keeps one entry per CDR3 protein. The table has 550,000 to 650,000 distinct CDR3 sequences, roughly 31% seen once; the top ten hold more than 15%. Source material: blood. These receptor sequences come from a woman over 75 in good health.

The J gene is TRBJ2-3, the V gene TRBV5-1; D uncertain. V lost 4 bases and J 5 bases, leaving 14 bases between the germline ends. Germline V gives CDR1 SGHRS, CDR2 YFSETQ. The CDR3 extends over 14 amino acids. The CDR3 bases are TGCGCCAGCAGCCCCACGGCTTGGTTAGATACGCAGTATTTT. Its translation: CASSPTAWLDTQYF.

This clonotype came up many times. The gene calls are TRBV5-6 and TRBJ2-5; tentative D call: TRBD1 (7 bases). Germline CDR1 reads SGHDT; CDR2 reads YYEEEE. V lost 2 bases and J lost 5, with 19 bases in between. The CDR3 sequence is 16 residues long. CDR3 protein: CASSLTGDSLVETQYF. The CDR3 DNA is TGTGCCAGCAGCTTAACGGGGGACAGCCTGGTGGAGACCCAGTACTTC. The full variable domain, completed using reference TRBV5-6 and TRBJ2-5, is DAGVTQSPTHLIKTRGQQVTLRCSPKSGHDTVSWYQQALGQGPQFIFQYYEEEERQRGNFPDRFSGHQFPNYSSELNVNALLLGDSALYLCASSLTGDSLVETQYFGPGTRLLVL.

The chain recombines TRBV12-3 or TRBV12-4 with TRBJ2-1; D may be TRBD1 or TRBD2 (6 bases each). The CDR3 has 14 amino acids. V was pared by 6 bases and J by 10 bases, with 19 bases between. CDR3 nucleotides: TGTGCCAGCAGGTTGGGGGGCGTCTCCTACGAGCAGTTCTTC. Its protein is CASRLGGVSYEQFF.

This clonotype is a singleton in its sample. This sequence joins TRBV6-1 and TRBJ2-1, with D maybe TRBD1 (6 bases). The J call is uncertain, as TRBJ2-7 better fits the DNA end. The germline gives CDR1 MNHNS, CDR2 SASEGT. The CDR3 is 15 amino acids. The chain's CDR3 is CASSELGAFYNEQYF. The CDR3 DNA follows: TGTGCCAGCAGTGAACTGGGGGCCTTCTACAATGAGCAGTACTTC.

This clonotype came up many times. V gene TRBV3-1 combines with J gene TRBJ2-3, with D unresolved. CDR3 size: 13 residues. V lost 3 bases and J lost 3, with 7 bases in between. Germline values: CDR1 LGHDT, CDR2 YNNKEL (reference sequence). CDR3 sequence: CASSQQRTDTQYF. The DNA of the CDR3 is TGTGCCAGCAGCCAGCAGAGAACAGATACGCAGTATTTT.

The chain employs TRBV10-3 and TRBJ1-2; 9 bases agree with TRBD1. From germline, CDR1 is ENHRY and CDR2 SYGVKD. The CDR3 extends over 13 amino acids. V dropped 6 bases and J dropped 7; count of bases not matched to a gene: 6. CDR3 coding DNA: TGTGCCATCAGGGAAACAGGGGGCGTTGGCTACACCTTC. This translates into CAIRETGGVGYTF.

The chain joins TRBV20-1 to TRBJ1-5; no clear D gene. Germline-derived CDR1 and CDR2 are DFQATT and SNEGSKA (reference sequence). The CDR3 covers 14 residues. Trimming pared 6 bases from V and 5 bases from J, leaving 17 bases between. The CDR3 region is CSASAGFDHQPQHF. The CDR3 DNA sequence: TGCAGTGCCTCGGCGGGGTTTGACCATCAGCCCCAGCATTTT.

The J gene is TRBJ2-2, the V gene TRBV5-1; no firm D call. V dropped 1 base and J dropped 0 bases, with 10 bases sitting between them. The germline V gene encodes CDR1 SGHRS and CDR2 YFSETQ. This CDR3 is built from 16 residues. Here the CDR3 reads CASSLNSRSNTGELFF. The CDR3 nucleotides are TGCGCCAGCAGCTTGAACAGTAGGTCGAACACCGGGGAGCTGTTTTTT. Supplemented by reference TRBV5-1 and TRBJ2-2, the full variable domain reads KAGVTQTPRYLIKTRGQQVTLSCSPISGHRSVSWYQQTPGQGLQFLFEYFSETQRNKGNFPGRFSGRQFSNSRSEMNVSTLELGDSALYLCASSLNSRSNTGELFFGEGSRLTVL.

This clonotype has a handful of counts. The chain is built from TRBV6-5 and TRBJ1-1; the D is unclear. The V gene lost 6 bases and the J gene lost 8 bases, with 16 bases spanning the gap. This CDR3 is built from 13 residues. Germline assignment: CDR1 MNHEY and CDR2 SVGAGI. In DNA, the CDR3 is TGTGCCAGCAGCAGAGTAACGGCTTCGGAAGCTTTCTTT. Encoded protein: CASSRVTASEAFF.

This clonotype was seen many times. This chain joins TRBV9 and TRBJ2-5; no definite D call. The germline V gene encodes CDR1 SGDLS and CDR2 YYNGEE. Trimming pared 4 bases from V and 5 bases from J, leaving 15 bases between. The CDR3 covers 14 residues. The CDR3 sequence: CASSPTHLQETQYF. The CDR3 bases are TGTGCCAGCAGCCCGACACATTTGCAGGAGACCCAGTACTTC.

This clonotype showed up many times. J is TRBJ1-1 and V is TRBV29-1; 10 nucleotides agree with TRBD1. The CDR3 is 11 residues long. Looked up from germline, CDR1 is SQVTM and CDR2 is ANQGSEA. V trimming: 6 bases; J trimming: 10 bases; junction bases outside the gene matches: 5. The CDR3 DNA reads TGCAGCGTCAGGACAGGGGGTAGAGCTTTCTTT. Translating gives CSVRTGGRAFF.

A word on this clonotype: Just one base apart from a much larger clone, this may be a read error. This chain links TRBV6-5 with TRBJ2-5; D possibly corresponds to TRBD2 (6 bases). The DNA end favors TRBJ2-1, so the J call may be wrong. The germline gives CDR1 MNHEY, CDR2 SVGAGI. This CDR3 has 14 amino acids. CDR3 nucleotide sequence: TGTGCCAGCAGACCAGGACCTCGGAGGGAGACCCAGTTCTTC. This translates into CASRPGPRRETQFF.

The chain employs TRBV7-8 and TRBJ2-4; no definite D call. Germline V CDR1 and CDR2: SGHVS, FQNEAQ. V was trimmed by 5 bases and J by 7 bases, leaving 9 bases between them. The CDR3 is 12 amino acids. The CDR3 DNA reads as TGTGCCAGCAGCCCTAACGAGAACATTCAGTACTTC. Encoded protein: CASSPNENIQYF.

This clonotype was seen a handful of times. A much larger clone differs from this one at a single base, so this may be a read error. The chain employs TRBV6-2 or TRBV6-3 and TRBJ2-5; 10 nucleotides match TRBD2. In germline, CDR1 is MNHEY, CDR2 SVGEGT. The CDR3 is 17 amino acids. Losses at the gene ends were 5 bases for V and 11 bases for J; bases not matched to a gene: 20. CDR3 in DNA: TGTGCCAGCAGTGACCCAATTGGACTAGCGGCCTATAATGAGCAGTACTTC. It yields the protein CASSDPIGLAAYNEQYF.

The gene calls are TRBV5-5 and TRBJ2-1; perhaps TRBD1 as D (6 bases). Germline V gives CDR1 SGHKS, CDR2 YYEKEE (reference sequence). Trimming pared 5 bases from V and 6 bases from J, leaving 18 bases between. The CDR3 totals 15 residues. The CDR3 DNA reads TGTGCCAGCAGAGTAGAACAGGGTGGGGGCAATGAGCAGTTCTTC. Its protein product is CASRVEQGGGNEQFF.

V and J are TRBV5-6 and TRBJ1-2, with D maybe TRBD1 (5 bases). Germline CDR1 reads SGHDT; CDR2 reads YYEEEE. The CDR3 is made up of 14 amino acids. Between the trimmed V and J ends, which lost 4 bases and 3 bases, there was a span of 13 bases. This chain's CDR3 is CASSPVGEHYGYTF. The CDR3 DNA is TGTGCCAGCAGCCCGGTGGGGGAACACTATGGCTACACCTTC.

This clonotype was recorded a few times. J is TRBJ2-1 and V is TRBV6-2 or TRBV6-3; D possibly uses TRBD1 or TRBD2 (5 bases each). Germline values: CDR1 MNHEY, CDR2 SVGEGT. V was trimmed by 5 bases and J by 4 bases, leaving 18 bases between them. The CDR3 runs to 16 residues. The CDR3 DNA is TGTGCCAGCAGTCGACCTTTCCGGGGCCAATACAATGAGCAGTTCTTC. As protein: CASSRPFRGQYNEQFF.